This T cell receptor beta chain was retrieved from a study of T cells in tuberculosis. Overall study context: Sequenced TCRs come from CD1B-GMM tetramer-binding T cells.

Study observations and caveats: Some low-affinity tetramer-binding T cells may be absent from this sample.

Cells were sorted from thawed PBMC rested overnight and stained with GMM-loaded CD1B tetramer, viability dye and anti-CD3. The CD1B tetramers carried C32 glucose monomycolate purified from Rhodococcus equi. The repertoire was sequenced with immunoSEQ multiplex PCR; TCRdb's copy has only in-frame clones and lacks some. The sample yields roughly 61,000 clones, roughly 88% seen once. This CDR3 comprises 14 residues. V was cut by 2 bases and J by 4 bases, with 9 bases left in between. The V gene's germline CDR1 is SGHTA and CDR2 FQGTGA. This chain joins TRBV7-3 and TRBJ2-1; D remains unclear. Sample: CD1b-GMM tetramer-negative cells sorted from PBMCs. The sequence was collected from an adult woman with latent tuberculosis. As DNA, the CDR3 is TGTGCCAGCAGCTTAGGAGCGTTATACAATGAGCAGTTCTTC. This gives the protein CASSLGALYNEQFF. Full variable domain (outside the CDR3, taken from reference TRBV7-3 and TRBJ2-1): GAGVSQTPSNKVTEKGKYVELRCDPISGHTALYWYRQSLGQGPEFLIYFQGTGAADDSGLPNDRFFAVRPEGSVSTLKIQRTERGDSAVYLCASSLGALYNEQFFGPGTRLTVL.